The TCR beta chain described here comes from a study of blood T cell repertoires in COVID-19. The trim removed 4 bases at V and 5 bases at J, leaving 9 bases unmatched. The CDR3 is 16 residues long. Germline CDR1 SGHTA, CDR2 FQGNSA. The authors' processing: How many nucleated cells were present was estimated from reference gene primer amplification. Some clones are missing from TCRdb's copy, which holds only in-frame ones; the method was immunoSEQ multiplex PCR. V and J calls and clone size are copied from that table; D and trimming were computed from the DNA. Of about 190,000 clones in the sample, more than 75% were seen once.

V and J are TRBV7-2 and TRBJ2-7; 12 nucleotides line up with TRBD2. This TCR was recovered from a human donor in a cohort sampled during active COVID-19. The sequencing input was peripheral blood. The CDR3, as DNA: TGTGCCAGCAGCTCGGCGGCTAGCGGGAGGGCCCACGAGCAGTACTTC. Translation: CASSSAASGRAHEQYF. The full variable domain, completed using reference TRBV7-2 and TRBJ2-7, is GAGVSQSPSNKVTEKGKDVELRCDPISGHTALYWYRQSLGQGLEFLIYFQGNSAPDKSGLPSDRFSAERTGGSVSTLTIQRTQQEDSAVYLCASSSAASGRAHEQYFGPGTRLTVT.